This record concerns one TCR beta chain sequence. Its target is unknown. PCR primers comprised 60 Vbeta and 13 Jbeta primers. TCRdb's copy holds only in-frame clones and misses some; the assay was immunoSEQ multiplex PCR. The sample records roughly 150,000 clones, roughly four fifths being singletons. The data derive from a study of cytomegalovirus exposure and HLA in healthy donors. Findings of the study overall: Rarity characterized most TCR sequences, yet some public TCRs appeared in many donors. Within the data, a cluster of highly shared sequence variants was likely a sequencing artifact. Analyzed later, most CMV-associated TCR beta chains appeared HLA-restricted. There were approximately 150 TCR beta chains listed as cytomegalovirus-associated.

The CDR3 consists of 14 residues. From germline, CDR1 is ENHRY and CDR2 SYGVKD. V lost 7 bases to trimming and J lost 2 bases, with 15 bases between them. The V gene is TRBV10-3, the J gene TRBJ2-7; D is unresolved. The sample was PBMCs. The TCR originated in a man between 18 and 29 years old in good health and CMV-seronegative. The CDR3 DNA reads TGTGCCATCAATCAAGGCCTAGGTCCCTACGAGCAGTACTTC. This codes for CAINQGLGPYEQYF.